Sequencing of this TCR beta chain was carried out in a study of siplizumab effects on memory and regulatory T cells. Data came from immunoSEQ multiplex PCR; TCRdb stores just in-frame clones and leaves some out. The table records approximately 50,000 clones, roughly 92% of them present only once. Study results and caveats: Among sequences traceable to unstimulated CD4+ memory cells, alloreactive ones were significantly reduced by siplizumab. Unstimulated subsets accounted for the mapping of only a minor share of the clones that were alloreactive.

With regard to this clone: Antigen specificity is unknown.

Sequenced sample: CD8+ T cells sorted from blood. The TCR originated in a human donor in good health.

The CDR3: CASVGLAGSQYF. For the CDR3, the DNA is TGTGCCAGCGTCGGACTAGCGGGATCCCAGTACTTC. This rearrangement joins TRBV2 to TRBJ2-5, with TRBD2 matching 12 bases. Looked up from germline, CDR1 is SNHLY and CDR2 is FYNNEI. Trimming took 8 bases from V and 9 from J; bases not matched to a gene: 4. The CDR3 runs to 12 residues.